This TCR beta chain was sequenced for a study of blood T cell repertoires in COVID-19. Study as a whole: The study drew acute and convalescent COVID-19 samples from the United States, Italy and Spain. Nucleic acid was either cDNA or gDNA, and it came from T cells, B-cell-depleted T cells, or PBMCs.

V lost 5 bases and J lost 3; bases outside the gene matches: 15. CDR3 length: 18 residues. Per germline, CDR1 SGHVS and CDR2 FNYEAQ. Original processing methods: Amplification from reference gene primers served as the basis for estimated nucleated cell counts. TCRdb's table, derived via immunoSEQ multiplex PCR, lists solely in-frame clones and lacks some. The D gene and trimming were derived from the DNA, and the V and J assignments and clone size from that table. The table records about 230,000 clones, roughly 80% of them present only once. Sequenced material: peripheral blood. The receptor comes from a woman aged 70-85 years with active or convalescent COVID-19. This chain joins TRBV7-6 and TRBJ2-1; 8 nucleotides align to TRBD2. This chain's CDR3 is CASSRGGRGTVIYNEQFF. CDR3 in DNA: TGTGCCAGCAGCCGCGGGGGGCGCGGGACCGTAATCTACAATGAGCAGTTCTTC.